The sample holds one count of the clone carrying this T cell receptor beta chain. As yet, its antigen is unknown. This entry is derived from a study of cytomegalovirus exposure and HLA in healthy donors. It was with 60 Vbeta and 13 Jbeta primers that the PCR ran. Here immunoSEQ multiplex PCR was the method, and the copy in TCRdb shows in-frame clones only, minus some. The repertoire consists of fewer than 150,000 clones, with roughly 78% occurring once and the leading ten covering more than 4.5%. Study-level findings and limits: Across donors, most TCRs were seen rarely, yet some public ones were widespread.

Germline V gene lookup returns CDR1 MNHNS and CDR2 SASEGT. V lost 8 bases and J 0 bases, leaving 14 bases between the germline ends. The CDR3 is 15 amino acids. The chain employs TRBV6-1 and TRBJ1-3; D ambiguous. This receptor was obtained from a man aged 30-40 years in good health. Material: PBMCs. Written as DNA, the CDR3 is TGTGCCAGCGAAGGAGATCTCCGCTCTGGAAACACCATATATTTT. Translating gives CASEGDLRSGNTIYF.